This is a list of T cell receptor beta chains from one sample in a study of T cell changes during pregnancy in multiple sclerosis. Clones were read by immunoSEQ multiplex PCR, and TCRdb kept only the in-frame ones, dropping some. The top ten hold 2% to 2.5% of the sample, which has around 96,000 clones, approximately 94% seen once. The specimen comprised peripheral blood, sampled in the third trimester of pregnancy. These receptors all come from a female donor with multiple sclerosis, enrolled in a pregnancy study. The CDR3 runs from the conserved cysteine through the conserved F or W. A D gene is named only where the DNA matches it firmly. Clone size is given for some rows only: seen once, a few or many times, or a class if the clone is expanded.

>NA|TRBV9|once|TRBJ2-5
CASSVGGNQETQYF
TGTGCCAGCAGCGTAGGCGGCAACCAAGAGACCCAGTACTTC
>NA|TRBV4-3|NA|TRBJ1-5
CASSQDFASRPQHF
TGCGCCAGCAGCCAAGATTTCGCCTCCAGGCCCCAGCATTTT
>NA|TRBV19|once|TRBJ1-5
CASSIAQYQPQHF
TGTGCCAGTAGTATAGCGCAGTATCAGCCCCAGCATTTT
>TRBD1|TRBV29-1|once|TRBJ2-7
CSVEVPGQGAYEQYF
TGCAGCGTTGAAGTCCCTGGACAGGGAGCCTACGAGCAGTACTTC
>NA|TRBV5-1|NA|TRBJ2-1
CASSLEPGYNEQFF
TGCGCCAGCAGCTTGGAGCCCGGGTACAATGAGCAGTTCTTC
>NA|TRBV25-1|NA|TRBJ2-7
CASTNSYEQYF
TGTGCCAGCACCAACTCCTACGAGCAGTACTTC
>NA|TRBV9|NA|TRBJ2-6
CASTSFRGLSSGANVLTF
TGTGCCAGCACCTCCTTTAGGGGCCTGAGCTCTGGGGCCAACGTCCTGACTTTC
>TRBD1|TRBV2|NA|TRBJ1-2
CASSEWDRVHGYTF
TGTGCCAGCAGTGAATGGGACAGGGTACATGGCTACACCTTC
>NA|TRBV28|NA|TRBJ2-5
CASSLYGWRQDGAETQYF
TGTGCCAGCAGTTTATATGGGTGGAGACAGGATGGTGCAGAGACCCAGTACTTC
>NA|TRBV28|NA|TRBJ1-2
CASSRIQGYGYTF
TGTGCCAGCAGCCGCATACAGGGTTATGGCTACACCTTC
>TRBD1|TRBV6-6|NA|TRBJ2-7
CASSYSSGGEQYF
TGTGCCAGCAGTTACTCGTCAGGGGGCGAGCAGTACTTC
>NA|TRBV6-1|NA|TRBJ2-7
CASSDPRSYSSYEQYF
TGTGCCAGCAGTGACCCACGGTCGTACAGCTCCTACGAGCAGTACTTC
>NA|TRBV25-1|NA|TRBJ1-3
CASSDLGGGNTIYF
TGTGCCAGCAGTGACCTAGGAGGGGGAAACACCATATATTTT
>NA|TRBV7-9|NA|TRBJ2-7
CASSAAGNLPAGYEQYF
TGTGCCAGCAGCGCGGCCGGGAACCTCCCGGCCGGCTACGAGCAGTACTTC
>NA|TRBV6-6|NA|TRBJ1-5
CASRPQGSQPQHF
TGTGCCAGCAGGCCCCAGGGAAGTCAGCCCCAGCATTTT
>NA|TRBV5-1|NA|TRBJ2-7
CASSLGVAGAYEQYF
TGCGCCAGCAGCTTGGGAGTGGCGGGCGCCTACGAGCAGTACTTC
>TRBD2|TRBV5-4|NA|TRBJ2-6
CASSQPSGGGANVLTF
TGTGCCAGCAGCCAACCTTCGGGGGGTGGGGCCAACGTCCTGACTTTC
>TRBD1|TRBV19|few|TRBJ1-2
CASRKGGDYGYTF
TGTGCCAGTAGGAAAGGGGGCGACTATGGCTACACCTTC
>NA|TRBV5-4|once|TRBJ2-2
CASSLVGVAQGELFF
TGTGCCAGCAGCTTGGTCGGGGTAGCCCAGGGGGAGCTGTTTTTT
>TRBD2|TRBV5-1|NA|TRBJ2-5
CASSFGGLAGQETQYF
TGCGCCAGCAGCTTCGGGGGACTAGCGGGGCAAGAGACCCAGTACTTC
>NA|TRBV2|NA|TRBJ1-5
CASSEAFNQPQHF
TGTGCCAGCAGTGAGGCCTTCAATCAGCCCCAGCATTTT
>NA|TRBV2|NA|TRBJ2-7
CASSENPSSVSSYEQYF
TGTGCCAGCAGTGAAAACCCCTCTAGCGTAAGCTCCTACGAGCAGTACTTC
>TRBD1|TRBV7-8|few|TRBJ1-1
CASSTTTGGVSNTEAFF
TGTGCCAGCAGCACAACGACAGGGGGCGTCTCGAACACTGAAGCTTTCTTT
>NA|TRBV9|NA|TRBJ1-2
CASTDYHIPNYGYTF
TGTGCCAGCACTGACTACCACATCCCTAACTATGGCTACACCTTC
>TRBD1|TRBV13|NA|TRBJ1-1
CASSGIRDRGNTEAFF
TGTGCCAGCAGCGGAATTAGGGACAGGGGGAACACTGAAGCTTTCTTT
>NA|TRBV28|NA|TRBJ1-2
CATQLNYGYTF
TGTGCCACTCAACTTAACTATGGCTACACCTTC
>NA|TRBV6-1|NA|TRBJ1-5
CASTDQVNSNQPQHF
TGTGCCAGCACTGACCAGGTTAACAGCAATCAGCCCCAGCATTTT
>NA|TRBV6-5|NA|TRBJ2-7
CASSQGHLYEQYF
TGTGCCAGCAGTCAGGGACACTTATACGAGCAGTACTTC